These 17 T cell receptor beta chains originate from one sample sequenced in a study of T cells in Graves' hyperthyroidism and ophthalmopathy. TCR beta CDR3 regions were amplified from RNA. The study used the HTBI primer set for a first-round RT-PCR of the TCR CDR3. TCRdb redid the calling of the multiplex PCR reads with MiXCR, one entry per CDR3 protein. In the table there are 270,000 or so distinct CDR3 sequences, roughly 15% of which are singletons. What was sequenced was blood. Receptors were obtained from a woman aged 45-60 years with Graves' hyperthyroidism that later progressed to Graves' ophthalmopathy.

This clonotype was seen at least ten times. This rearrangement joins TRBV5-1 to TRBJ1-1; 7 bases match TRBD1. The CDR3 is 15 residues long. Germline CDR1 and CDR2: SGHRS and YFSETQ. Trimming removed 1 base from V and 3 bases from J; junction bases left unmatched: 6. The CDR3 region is CASSLSGTADTEAFF. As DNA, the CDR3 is TGCGCCAGCAGCTTGTCCGGGACAGCGGACACTGAAGCTTTCTTT.

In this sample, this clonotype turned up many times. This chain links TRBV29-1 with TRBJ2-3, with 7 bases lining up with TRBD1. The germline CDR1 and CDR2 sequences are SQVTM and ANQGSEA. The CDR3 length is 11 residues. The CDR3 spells CNANRGDTQYF. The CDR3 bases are TGCAACGCAAACAGGGGAGATACGCAGTATTTT.

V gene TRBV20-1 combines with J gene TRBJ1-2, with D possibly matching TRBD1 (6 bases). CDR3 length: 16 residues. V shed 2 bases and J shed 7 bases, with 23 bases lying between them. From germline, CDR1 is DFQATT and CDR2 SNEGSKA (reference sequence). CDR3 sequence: CSARSTLEGSRGGYTF. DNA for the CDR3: TGCAGTGCTAGATCAACCCTGGAGGGATCCAGGGGTGGCTACACCTTC.

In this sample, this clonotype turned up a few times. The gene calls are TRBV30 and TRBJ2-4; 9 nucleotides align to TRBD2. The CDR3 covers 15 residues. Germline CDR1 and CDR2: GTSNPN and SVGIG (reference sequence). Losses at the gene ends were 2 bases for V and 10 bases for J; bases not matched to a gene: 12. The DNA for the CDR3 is TGTGCCTGGAGTCGTGATGCGGCGGGAGGGCCAATTCAGTACTTC. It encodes CAWSRDAAGGPIQYF.

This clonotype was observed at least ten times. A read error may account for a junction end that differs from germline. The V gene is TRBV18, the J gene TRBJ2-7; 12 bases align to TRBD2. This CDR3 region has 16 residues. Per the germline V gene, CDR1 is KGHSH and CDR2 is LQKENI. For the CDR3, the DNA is TGTGCCAGCTCCCCACGACTAGCGGGAGACTCCTACGAGCAGTACTTC. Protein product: CASSPRLAGDSYEQYF.

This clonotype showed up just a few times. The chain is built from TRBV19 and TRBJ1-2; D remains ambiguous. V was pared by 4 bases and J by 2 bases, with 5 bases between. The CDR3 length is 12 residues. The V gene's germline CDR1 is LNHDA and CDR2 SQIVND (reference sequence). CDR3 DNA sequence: TGTGCCAGTAGTACAGAAAACTATGGCTACACCTTC. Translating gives CASSTENYGYTF.

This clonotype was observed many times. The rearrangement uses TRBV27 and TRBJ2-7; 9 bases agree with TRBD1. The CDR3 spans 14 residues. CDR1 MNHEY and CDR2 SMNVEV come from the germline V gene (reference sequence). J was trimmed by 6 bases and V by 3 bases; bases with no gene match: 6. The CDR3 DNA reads TGTGCCAGCAGTTTGAACAGGGGGCAAGGCGAGCAGTACTTC. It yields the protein CASSLNRGQGEQYF.

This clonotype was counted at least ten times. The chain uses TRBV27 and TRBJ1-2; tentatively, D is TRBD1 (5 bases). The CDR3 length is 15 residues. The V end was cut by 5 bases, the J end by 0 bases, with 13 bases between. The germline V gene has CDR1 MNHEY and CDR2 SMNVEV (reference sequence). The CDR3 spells CASSVGPTPNYGYTF. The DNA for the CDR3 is TGTGCCAGCAGTGTGGGGCCGACACCTAACTATGGCTACACCTTC.

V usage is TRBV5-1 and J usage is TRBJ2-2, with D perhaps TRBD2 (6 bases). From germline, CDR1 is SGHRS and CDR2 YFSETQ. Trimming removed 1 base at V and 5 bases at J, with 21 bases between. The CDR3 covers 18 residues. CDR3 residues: CASSLNPGVRAGTGELFF. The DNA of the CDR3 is TGCGCCAGCAGCTTGAATCCGGGGGTGCGTGCGGGGACCGGGGAGCTGTTTTTT.

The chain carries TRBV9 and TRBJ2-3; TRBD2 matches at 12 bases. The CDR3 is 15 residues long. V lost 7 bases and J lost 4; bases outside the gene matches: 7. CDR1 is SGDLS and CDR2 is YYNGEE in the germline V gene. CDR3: CASSLAGGSPDTQYF. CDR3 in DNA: TGTGCCAGCTCACTAGCGGGAGGTTCCCCAGATACGCAGTATTTT.

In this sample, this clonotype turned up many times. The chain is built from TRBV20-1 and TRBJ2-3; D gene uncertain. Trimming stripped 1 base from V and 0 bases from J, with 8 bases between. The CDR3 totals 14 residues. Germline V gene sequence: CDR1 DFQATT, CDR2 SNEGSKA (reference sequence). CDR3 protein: CSARGGSSTDTQYF. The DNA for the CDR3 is TGCAGTGCTAGAGGTGGCTCTAGCACAGATACGCAGTATTTT.

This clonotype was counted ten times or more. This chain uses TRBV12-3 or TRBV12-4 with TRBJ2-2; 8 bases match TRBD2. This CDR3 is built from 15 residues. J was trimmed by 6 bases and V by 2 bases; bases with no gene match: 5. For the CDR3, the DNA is TGTGCCAGCAGTTTAAGCGGGAGCAGGGCCGGGGAGCTGTTTTTT. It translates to CASSLSGSRAGELFF.

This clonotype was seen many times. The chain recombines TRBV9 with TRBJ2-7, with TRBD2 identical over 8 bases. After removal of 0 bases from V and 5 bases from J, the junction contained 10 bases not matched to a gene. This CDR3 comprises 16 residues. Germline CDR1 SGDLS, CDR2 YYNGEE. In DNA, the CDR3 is TGTGCCAGCAGCGTAGGGTGGACTAGCAGGGTCGACGAGCAGTACTTC. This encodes CASSVGWTSRVDEQYF.

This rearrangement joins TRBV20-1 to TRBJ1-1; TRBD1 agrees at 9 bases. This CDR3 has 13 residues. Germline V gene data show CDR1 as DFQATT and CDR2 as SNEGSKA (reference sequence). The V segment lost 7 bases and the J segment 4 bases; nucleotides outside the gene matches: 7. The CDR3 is CSVQRDRATEAFF. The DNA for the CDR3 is TGCAGTGTTCAACGGGACAGGGCCACTGAAGCTTTCTTT.

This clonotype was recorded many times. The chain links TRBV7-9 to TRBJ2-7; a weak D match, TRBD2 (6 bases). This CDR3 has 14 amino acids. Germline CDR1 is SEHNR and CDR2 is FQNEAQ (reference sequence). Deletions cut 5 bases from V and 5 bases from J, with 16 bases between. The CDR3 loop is CASSPYGGSHEQYF. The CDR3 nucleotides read TGTGCCAGCAGCCCTTACGGGGGTTCCCACGAGCAGTACTTC.

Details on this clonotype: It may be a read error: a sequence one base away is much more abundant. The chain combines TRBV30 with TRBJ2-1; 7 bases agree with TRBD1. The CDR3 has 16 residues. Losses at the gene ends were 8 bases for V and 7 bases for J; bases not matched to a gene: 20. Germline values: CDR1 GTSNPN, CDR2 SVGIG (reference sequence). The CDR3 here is CARTLLQGIGLNEQFF. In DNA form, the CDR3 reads TGTGCCCGGACTCTCCTACAGGGGATAGGCTTGAATGAGCAGTTCTTC.

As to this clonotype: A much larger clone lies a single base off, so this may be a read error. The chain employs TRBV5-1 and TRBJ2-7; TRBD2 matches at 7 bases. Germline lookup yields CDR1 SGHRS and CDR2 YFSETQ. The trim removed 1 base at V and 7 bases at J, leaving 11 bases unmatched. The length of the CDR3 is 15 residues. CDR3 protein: CASSLCGGGPLEQYF. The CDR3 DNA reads TGCGCCAGCAGCTTGTGCGGGGGAGGTCCCCTGGAGCAGTACTTC.